A single sample gave rise to the 26 T cell receptor beta chains below, sequenced in a study of cytomegalovirus exposure and HLA in healthy donors. Amplification used 60 Vbeta primers and 13 Jbeta primers. Data came from immunoSEQ multiplex PCR; TCRdb stores just in-frame clones and leaves some out. The table has approximately 250,000 clones, roughly 78% seen once. The sample comprised PBMCs. The receptor source for this set is a boy between 10 and 17 years old in good health and CMV-seronegative.

The rearrangement joins TRBV11-2 to TRBJ2-7; D gene uncertain. Germline V gene sequence: CDR1 SGHAT, CDR2 FQNNGV. CDR3 length equals 14 residues. The ends were cut back, 0 bases at V and 0 bases at J, with 6 bases in the middle. CDR3 amino acids: CASSLEIVSYEQYF. CDR3 in DNA: TGTGCCAGCAGCTTAGAGATAGTCTCCTACGAGCAGTACTTC.

The genes are TRBV5-8 and TRBJ2-7; D gene ambiguous. CDR1 and CDR2 (germline): SGHTS, YDEGEE. The CDR3 covers 13 residues. V was cut by 4 bases and J by 7 bases, with 15 bases left in between. CDR3 DNA sequence: TGTGCCAGCAGCCCCTCACACTCGGAGGAGCAGTACTTC. Amino acid sequence: CASSPSHSEEQYF.

The chain couples TRBV6-5 to TRBJ2-1; perhaps TRBD2 as D (5 bases). This CDR3 has 16 amino acids. Germline assignment: CDR1 MNHEY and CDR2 SVGAGI. The germline V and J ends were trimmed by 0 bases and 4 bases, with 13 bases remaining between them. The CDR3 spells CASSYSFRTQYNEQFF. The CDR3 DNA reads as TGTGCCAGCAGTTACTCGTTCCGGACTCAGTACAATGAGCAGTTCTTC.

The chain is built from TRBV5-1 and TRBJ2-2; 7 bases align to TRBD2. CDR1 SGHRS and CDR2 YFSETQ come from the germline V gene. The CDR3 is made up of 15 amino acids. V lost 4 bases and J lost 4; bases outside the gene matches: 7. The CDR3 reads CASSGGGSFTGELFF. The CDR3 coding sequence is TGCGCCAGCAGCGGGGGGGGGTCGTTCACCGGGGAGCTGTTTTTT. The entire variable domain, with the rest obtained from reference TRBV5-1 and TRBJ2-2, is as follows: KAGVTQTPRYLIKTRGQQVTLSCSPISGHRSVSWYQQTPGQGLQFLFEYFSETQRNKGNFPGRFSGRQFSNSRSEMNVSTLELGDSALYLCASSGGGSFTGELFFGEGSRLTVL.

Written as DNA, the CDR3 is TGCGCCAGCAGGCCCCGGGACACCGGGGAGCTGTTTTTT. This translates into CASRPRDTGELFF. The chain uses TRBV5-1 and TRBJ2-2, with D uncertain. Trimming removed 5 bases from V and 3 bases from J, with 8 bases in between. The V gene's germline CDR1 is SGHRS and CDR2 YFSETQ. This CDR3 has 13 amino acids.

The CDR3 reads CAILVGNTIYF. CDR3 bases: TGTGCCATCCTCGTAGGAAACACCATATATTTT. This rearrangement joins TRBV10-3 to TRBJ1-3; D is undetermined. Germline V gene lookup returns CDR1 ENHRY and CDR2 SYGVKD. The length of the CDR3 is 11 residues. Trimming shortened V by 8 bases and J by 4 bases, and 6 bases separated the two germline ends.

Here the CDR3 DNA reads TGTGCCAGCAGCTTGAGCGGCGGGACGGAGACCCAGTACTTC. This sequence encodes CASSLSGGTETQYF. The rearrangement joins TRBV11-1 to TRBJ2-5; TRBD2 is a possible D gene (6 bases). Trimming pared 3 bases from V and 5 bases from J, leaving 13 bases between. Looked up from germline, CDR1 is SGHAT and CDR2 is FQDESV (reference sequence). This CDR3 is 14 amino acids long.

V and J are TRBV7-2 and TRBJ1-5; D is uncertain. V was cut by 6 bases and J by 4 bases, with 10 bases left in between. This CDR3 spans 13 amino acids. Germline CDR1 is SGHTA and CDR2 is FQGNSA. The CDR3 nucleotides read TGTGCCAGCAGGTGGGCAGCAAATCAGCCCCAGCATTTT. Translating gives CASRWAANQPQHF.

The rearrangement uses TRBV6-1 and TRBJ2-1; 14 bases line up with TRBD2. The CDR3 extends over 15 amino acids. Trimming removed 4 bases from V and 8 bases from J; junction bases left unmatched: 4. Germline lookup yields CDR1 MNHNS and CDR2 SASEGT. The CDR3 DNA reads as TGTGCCAGCAGTGGGGGACTAGCGGGAGTATATGAGCAGTTCTTC. Translation gives CASSGGLAGVYEQFF.

In this sample, this clone turned up once. The chain links TRBV5-1 to TRBJ2-5; 10 nucleotides line up with TRBD1. This CDR3 is built from 14 residues. V gave up 4 bases and J gave up 4 bases; unmatched junction bases: 4. CDR1 and CDR2 from the germline V gene are SGHRS and YFSETQ. CDR3 in amino acids: CASSQDRGGETQYF. Written as DNA, the CDR3 is TGCGCCAGCAGCCAGGACAGGGGGGGAGAGACCCAGTACTTC.

The chain combines TRBV30 with TRBJ1-1; 11 nucleotides align to TRBD1. CDR1 and CDR2 from the germline V gene are GTSNPN and SVGIG (reference sequence). The length of the CDR3 is 16 residues. J gave up 9 bases and V 2 bases, and 14 bases lay outside the gene matches. CDR3 bases: TGTGCCTGGAGTCGAACCCGGACAGGGGGCTCCTCCCAAGCTTTCTTT. Translating it yields CAWSRTRTGGSSQAFF.

This clone occurred a few times. This chain connects TRBV19 to TRBJ1-5, with D unclear. The germline V gene has CDR1 LNHDA and CDR2 SQIVND (reference sequence). CDR3 length equals 18 residues. V was cut by 0 bases and J by 1 base, with 16 bases left in between. In DNA, the CDR3 is TGTGCCAGTAGTATAGATCTTTGGCGGTCGGGGAGCAATCAGCCCCAGCATTTT. Translated: CASSIDLWRSGSNQPQHF.

The chain carries TRBV5-1 and TRBJ1-2; no reliable D call. Germline lookup yields CDR1 SGHRS and CDR2 YFSETQ. The CDR3 consists of 15 residues. V was shortened by 4 bases and J by 7 bases, with 20 bases between the two germline ends. DNA for the CDR3: TGCGCCAGCAGCGCCGTCGGAGGCGATGTGAGTGGCTACACCTTC. It codes for CASSAVGGDVSGYTF.

This clone was seen a handful of times. V is TRBV19 and J is TRBJ1-1, with 8 positions matching TRBD1. The trim removed 2 bases at V and 11 bases at J, leaving 10 bases unmatched. CDR3 length equals 14 residues. Looked up from germline, CDR1 is LNHDA and CDR2 is SQIVND (reference sequence). The CDR3 spells CASSIQTGGVLAFF. In DNA, the CDR3 is TGTGCCAGTAGTATACAAACAGGGGGAGTCCTGGCTTTCTTT.

V usage is TRBV15 and J usage is TRBJ2-2; tentative D call: TRBD2 (6 bases). The CDR3 covers 16 residues. Germline V CDR1 and CDR2: LNHNV, YYDKDF (reference sequence). V lost 0 bases, J lost 3 bases, and 11 bases lay in between. The CDR3 loop reads CATSRDKEGYTGELFF. In DNA, the CDR3 is TGTGCCACCAGCAGAGATAAGGAGGGATACACCGGGGAGCTGTTTTTT.

The chain recombines TRBV6-6 with TRBJ2-5, with a weak D call TRBD2 (6 bases). Germline lookup yields CDR1 MNHNY and CDR2 SVGAGI (reference sequence). V was trimmed by 0 bases and J by 6 bases, leaving 14 bases between them. This CDR3 has 15 residues. The CDR3 DNA is TGTGCCAGCAGTTACTCGATGGAGGGAGGAAAGACCCAGTACTTC. This codes for CASSYSMEGGKTQYF.

This clone has more than one count but fewer than ten. The rearrangement uses TRBV2 and TRBJ1-5; D is ambiguous. The CDR3 consists of 14 residues. V gave up 1 base and J gave up 7 bases, with 11 bases separating them. Germline V gene sequence: CDR1 SNHLY, CDR2 FYNNEI. The CDR3 loop reads CASSEERAGQPQHF. The CDR3 nucleotides read TGTGCCAGCAGTGAAGAGAGGGCGGGGCAGCCCCAGCATTTT.

Worth noting for this clone: Mismatch with germline at one junction end may stem from a read error. The chain joins TRBV15 to TRBJ2-7; 13 bases are a match to TRBD2. From germline, CDR1 is LNHNV and CDR2 YYDKDF (reference sequence). The CDR3 sequence is 14 residues long. The CDR3, as DNA: TGTGCCACCAGCAGACTCGGACTAGCGGGAGAGCGGTACTTC. Protein: CATSRLGLAGERYF.

This chain links TRBV11-1 with TRBJ2-3, with a weak D call TRBD1 (5 bases). Per germline, CDR1 SGHAT and CDR2 FQDESV (reference sequence). The CDR3 has 14 amino acids. Trimming cost V 0 bases and J 1 base, with 5 bases left between them. The CDR3 sequence: CASSLAGGTDTQYF. The CDR3 DNA reads as TGTGCCAGCAGCTTAGCAGGGGGCACAGATACGCAGTATTTT.

The V gene is TRBV6-6, the J gene TRBJ1-5; D remains ambiguous. The germline gives CDR1 MNHNY, CDR2 SVGAGI (reference sequence). The V gene lost 6 bases and the J gene lost 0 bases, with 15 bases spanning the gap. This CDR3 contains 16 residues. The CDR3 region is CASSTRRVGSNQPQHF. CDR3 coding DNA: TGTGCCAGCAGCACCCGACGGGTGGGTAGCAATCAGCCCCAGCATTTT.

J is TRBJ2-3 and V is TRBV5-1, with 9 positions matching TRBD2. The CDR3 loop spans 16 amino acids. CDR1 is SGHRS and CDR2 is YFSETQ in the germline V gene. Germline trimming cut 3 bases from V and 0 bases from J; bases unmatched to any gene: 5. CDR3 loop: CASSSRLADSTDTQYF. CDR3 coding DNA: TGCGCCAGCAGCTCCAGACTAGCGGATAGCACAGATACGCAGTATTTT.

A few counts support this clone. The chain couples TRBV11-2 to TRBJ1-3; 9 bases line up with TRBD1. With 6 bases clipped from V and 0 bases from J, the junction kept 0 bases outside the gene matches. The CDR3 is 14 residues long. Germline loops: CDR1 SGHAT, CDR2 FQNNGV. This CDR3 is CASRDRGSGNTIYF. The CDR3 region has the DNA TGTGCCAGCAGGGACAGGGGCTCTGGAAACACCATATATTTT. Looking up the rest from reference TRBV11-2 and TRBJ1-3 gives the full variable domain: EAGVAQSPRYKIIEKRQSVAFWCNPISGHATLYWYQQILGQGPKLLIQFQNNGVVDDSQLPKDRFSAERLKGVDSTLKIQPAKLEDSAVYLCASRDRGSGNTIYFGEGSWLTVV.

This clone was counted once. V is TRBV6-5 and J is TRBJ1-2, with D possibly matching TRBD1 (6 bases). V gave up 5 bases and J gave up 8 bases, with 12 bases separating them. The CDR3 loop spans 12 amino acids. CDR1 and CDR2 (germline): MNHEY, SVGAGI. Here the CDR3 reads CASSEKRGGYTF. DNA for the CDR3: TGTGCCAGCAGTGAGAAAAGGGGGGGCTACACCTTC.

The rearrangement uses TRBV5-6 and TRBJ2-1, with D perhaps TRBD2 (7 bases). Germline V gives CDR1 SGHDT, CDR2 YYEEEE. V lost 0 bases to trimming and J lost 5 bases, with 9 bases between them. The CDR3 has 14 residues. The CDR3 DNA follows: TGTGCCAGCAGCTTGGCGGGGGGCCACAATGAGCAGTTCTTC. It encodes CASSLAGGHNEQFF.

This clone was observed a handful of times. Here the CDR3 reads CSVEEGGAAFF. CDR3 sequence (DNA): TGCAGCGTTGAAGAAGGGGGTGCGGCTTTCTTT. This chain joins TRBV29-1 and TRBJ1-1; perhaps TRBD1 as D (6 bases). Trimming left V 0 bases short and J 11 bases short, with 10 bases between. Looked up from germline, CDR1 is SQVTM and CDR2 is ANQGSEA. The CDR3 sequence is 11 residues long.

This rearrangement joins TRBV5-1 to TRBJ2-5, with a tentative D call TRBD2 (5 bases). Trimming cost V 3 bases and J 0 bases, with 15 bases left between them. CDR1 is SGHRS, CDR2 YFSETQ, per germline. The CDR3 is 16 residues long. CDR3 coding DNA: TGCGCCAGCAGCTCCAGAAGACGGGGATACCAAGAGACCCAGTACTTC. This gives the protein CASSSRRRGYQETQYF. Combining the CDR3 with reference TRBV5-1 and TRBJ2-5 gives the whole variable domain KAGVTQTPRYLIKTRGQQVTLSCSPISGHRSVSWYQQTPGQGLQFLFEYFSETQRNKGNFPGRFSGRQFSNSRSEMNVSTLELGDSALYLCASSSRRRGYQETQYFGPGTRLLVL.